This T cell receptor beta chain was captured by sequencing in a study of OX40 agonist ivuxolimab in advanced cancers. Study-wide background: Patients with hepatocellular carcinoma, melanoma, renal cell or head and neck cancer made up the dose-escalation patients.

Clones were sequenced by immunoSEQ multiplex PCR, and TCRdb holds only the in-frame ones, with some missing. Of 75,000 to 80,000 clones listed, 80% to 90% are singletons. Trimming took off 7 bases at V and 13 bases at J, with 20 bases between the two ends. CDR1 and CDR2 (germline): MDHEN, SYDVKM. The CDR3 totals 13 residues. Sequencing was performed on CD4+ or CD8+ T cells sorted from blood, taken in a trial of the OX40 agonist ivuxolimab. This TCR derives from an adult with an advanced solid tumor such as melanoma, head and neck, liver or kidney cancer. V and J are TRBV28 and TRBJ1-5; D ambiguous. The chain's CDR3 is CASTPMMPPFQHF. The CDR3 DNA is TGTGCCAGCACCCCTATGATGCCGCCATTTCAGCATTTT.